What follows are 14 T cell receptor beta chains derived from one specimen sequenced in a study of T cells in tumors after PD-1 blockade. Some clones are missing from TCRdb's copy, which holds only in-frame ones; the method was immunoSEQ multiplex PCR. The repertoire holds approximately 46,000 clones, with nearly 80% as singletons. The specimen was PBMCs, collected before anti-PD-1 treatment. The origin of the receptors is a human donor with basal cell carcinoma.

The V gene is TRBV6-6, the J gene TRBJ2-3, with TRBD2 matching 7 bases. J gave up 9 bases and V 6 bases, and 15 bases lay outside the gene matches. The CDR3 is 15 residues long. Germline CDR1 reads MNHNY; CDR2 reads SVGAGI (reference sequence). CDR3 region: CASRAPWAGEGTQYF. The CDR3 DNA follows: TGTGCCAGCAGGGCCCCCTGGGCGGGAGAGGGAACGCAGTATTTT.

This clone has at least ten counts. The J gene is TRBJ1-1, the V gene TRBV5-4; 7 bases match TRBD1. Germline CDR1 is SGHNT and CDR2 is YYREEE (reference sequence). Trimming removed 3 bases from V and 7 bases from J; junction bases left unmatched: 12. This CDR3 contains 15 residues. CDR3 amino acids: CASSSKTGPKDEAFF. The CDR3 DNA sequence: TGTGCCAGCAGCTCGAAGACAGGGCCTAAGGATGAAGCTTTCTTT.

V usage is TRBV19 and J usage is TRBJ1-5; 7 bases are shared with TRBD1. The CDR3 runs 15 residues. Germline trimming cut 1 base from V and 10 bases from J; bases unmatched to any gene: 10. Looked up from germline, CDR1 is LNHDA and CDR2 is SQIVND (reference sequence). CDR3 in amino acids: CASSIGGRGLLPQHF. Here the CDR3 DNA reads TGTGCCAGTAGTATAGGGGGCAGGGGGTTGCTCCCCCAGCATTTT.

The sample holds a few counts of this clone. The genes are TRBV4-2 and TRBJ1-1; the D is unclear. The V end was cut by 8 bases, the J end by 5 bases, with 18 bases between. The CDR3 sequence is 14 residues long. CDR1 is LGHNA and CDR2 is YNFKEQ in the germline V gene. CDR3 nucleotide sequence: TGTGCCAGCCAATTTCGGACGGGTGTGACTGAAGCTTTCTTT. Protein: CASQFRTGVTEAFF.

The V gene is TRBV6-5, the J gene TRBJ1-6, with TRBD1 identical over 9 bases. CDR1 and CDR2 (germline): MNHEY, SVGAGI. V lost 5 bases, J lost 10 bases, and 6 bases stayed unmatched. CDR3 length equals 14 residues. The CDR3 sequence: CASSTQGAGSPLHF. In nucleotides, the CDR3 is TGTGCCAGCAGTACACAGGGGGCTGGGTCACCCCTCCACTTT.

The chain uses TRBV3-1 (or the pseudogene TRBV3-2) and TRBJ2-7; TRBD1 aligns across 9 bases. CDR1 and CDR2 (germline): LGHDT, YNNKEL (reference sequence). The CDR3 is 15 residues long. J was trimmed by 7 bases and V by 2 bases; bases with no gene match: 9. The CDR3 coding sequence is TGTGCCAGCAGCCAACCCCGGGGACAGGGTCATGAGCAGTACTTC. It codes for CASSQPRGQGHEQYF.

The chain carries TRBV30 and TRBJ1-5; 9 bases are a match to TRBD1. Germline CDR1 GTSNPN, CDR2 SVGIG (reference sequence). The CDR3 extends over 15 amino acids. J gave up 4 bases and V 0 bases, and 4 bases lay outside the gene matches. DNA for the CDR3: TGTGCCTGGAGTGTAGGGACAGGGATTAATCAGCCCCAGCATTTT. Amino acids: CAWSVGTGINQPQHF.

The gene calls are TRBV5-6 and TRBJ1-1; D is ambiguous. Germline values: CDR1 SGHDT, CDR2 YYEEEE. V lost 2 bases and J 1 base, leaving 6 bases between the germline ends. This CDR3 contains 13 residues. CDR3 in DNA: TGTGCCAGCAGCTTTTCAGAGAACACTGAAGCTTTCTTT. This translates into CASSFSENTEAFF.

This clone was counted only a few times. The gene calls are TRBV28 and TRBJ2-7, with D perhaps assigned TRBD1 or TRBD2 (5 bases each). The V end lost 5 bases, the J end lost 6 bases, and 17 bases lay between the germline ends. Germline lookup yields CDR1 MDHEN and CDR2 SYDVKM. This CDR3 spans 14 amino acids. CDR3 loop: CASSPPGGSGEQYF. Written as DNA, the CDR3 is TGTGCCAGCAGTCCACCTGGGGGTTCGGGCGAGCAGTACTTC.

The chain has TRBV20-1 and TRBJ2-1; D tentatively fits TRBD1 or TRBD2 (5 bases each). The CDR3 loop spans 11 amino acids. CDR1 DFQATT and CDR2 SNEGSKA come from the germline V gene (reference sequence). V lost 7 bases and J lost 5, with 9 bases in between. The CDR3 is CSVGTNNEQFF. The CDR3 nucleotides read TGCAGTGTGGGGACGAACAATGAGCAGTTCTTC.

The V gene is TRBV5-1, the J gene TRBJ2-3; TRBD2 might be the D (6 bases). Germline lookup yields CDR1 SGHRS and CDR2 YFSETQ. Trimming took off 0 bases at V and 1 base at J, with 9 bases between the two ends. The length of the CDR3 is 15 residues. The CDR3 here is CASSLGSSGTDTQYF. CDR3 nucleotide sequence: TGCGCCAGCAGCTTGGGGTCTAGCGGCACAGATACGCAGTATTTT.

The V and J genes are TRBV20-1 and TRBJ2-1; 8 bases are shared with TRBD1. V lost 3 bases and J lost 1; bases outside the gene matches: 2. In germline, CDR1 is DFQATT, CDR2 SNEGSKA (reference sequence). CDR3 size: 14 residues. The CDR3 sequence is CSASRTGSYNEQFF. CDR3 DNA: TGCAGTGCTAGTAGGACAGGGTCCTACAATGAGCAGTTCTTC.

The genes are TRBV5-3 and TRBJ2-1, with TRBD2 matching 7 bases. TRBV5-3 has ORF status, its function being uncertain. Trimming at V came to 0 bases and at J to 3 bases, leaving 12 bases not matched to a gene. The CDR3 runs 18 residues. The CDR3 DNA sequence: TGTGCCAGAAGCTTGGGCTATAGCGGGCCCGCCGACTACAATGAGCAGTTCTTC. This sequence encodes CARSLGYSGPADYNEQFF.

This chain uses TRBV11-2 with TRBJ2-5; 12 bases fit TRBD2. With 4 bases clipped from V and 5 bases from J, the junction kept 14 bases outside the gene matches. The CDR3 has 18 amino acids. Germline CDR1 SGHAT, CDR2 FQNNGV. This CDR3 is CASSSRLAGALGVETQYF. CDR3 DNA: TGTGCCAGCAGCTCGAGACTAGCGGGAGCATTGGGCGTGGAGACCCAGTACTTC.